This T cell receptor beta chain was profiled in a study of blood T cell repertoires in COVID-19. For the study at large: Donors in the United States, Italy and Spain gave samples during acute or convalescent COVID-19.

Looked up from germline, CDR1 is SEHNR and CDR2 is FQNEAQ (reference sequence). The CDR3 is made up of 15 amino acids. Losses at the gene ends were 5 bases for V and 6 bases for J; bases not matched to a gene: 3. Assay: immunoSEQ multiplex PCR; the TCRdb copy retains only in-frame clones and omits some. The data contain approximately 190,000 clones, approximately 90% of them singletons. The chain employs TRBV7-9 and TRBJ2-1, with 14 positions matching TRBD2. Sequencing used peripheral blood. This receptor was identified in a woman in her 40s who had recovered from COVID-19. The CDR3 bases are TGTGCCAGCAGCAGGACTAGCGGGAGGAGCAATGAGCAGTTCTTC. Its protein is CASSRTSGRSNEQFF.